The source of this T cell receptor beta chain is a study of cytomegalovirus exposure and HLA in healthy donors. In the study overall: Early on, a data release was issued that held approximately 92 million unique TCRs from HLA-typed donors. The Caucasian-associated ancestry cluster held around 76% of over 350 genotyped donors. Study-wide results and caveats: No immune exposure information besides CMV serostatus was available. Among the most significant clusters, several appeared linked to common viral pathogens in a later analysis.

Trimming took 0 bases from V and 7 from J, leaving 13 bases between them. In germline, CDR1 is SGHRS, CDR2 YFSETQ. The CDR3 runs to 15 residues. With regard to this clone: What it binds is not known.

PCR was performed using 60 Vbeta and 13 Jbeta primers. Assay: immunoSEQ multiplex PCR; the TCRdb copy retains only in-frame clones and omits some. Of about 83,000 clones in the sample, 75% to 85% were seen once. The chain joins TRBV5-1 to TRBJ2-2, with a tentative D call TRBD2 (5 bases). The sample taken for sequencing was PBMCs. This clonotype originated in a woman aged 25 to 39 in good health and CMV-seronegative. In nucleotides, the CDR3 is TGCGCCAGCAGCTTGGCCGCCCCCCGGGGCGGGGAGCTGTTTTTT. It yields the protein CASSLAAPRGGELFF. The full variable domain, its missing parts supplied by reference TRBV5-1 and TRBJ2-2, is KAGVTQTPRYLIKTRGQQVTLSCSPISGHRSVSWYQQTPGQGLQFLFEYFSETQRNKGNFPGRFSGRQFSNSRSEMNVSTLELGDSALYLCASSLAAPRGGELFFGEGSRLTVL.